The 6 T cell receptor beta chains below all came from one sample that was sequenced in a study of STAT3 mutations in large granular lymphocyte leukemia. The study, taken as a whole, reports: Every T-cell large granular lymphocyte leukemia patient had at least one immunodominant TCR beta clonotype.

Clones were read by immunoSEQ multiplex PCR, and TCRdb kept only the in-frame ones, dropping some. The sample shows around 4,700 clones, around 52% of them seen only once. Their target antigens are unknown. Sample: peripheral blood mononuclear cells. All receptors derive from a male patient in his forties or fifties with T-cell large granular lymphocyte leukemia. Some clones in this sample may be carry-over from other donors' samples.

Turning to this clone: An end of the junction does not agree with germline; a read error may underlie this. This chain joins TRBV5-1 and TRBJ2-4; TRBD2 matches 9 bases. Germline V CDR1 and CDR2: SGHRS, YFSETQ. This CDR3 comprises 16 residues. Here the CDR3 reads CASSLVVAGAQNIQYF. The CDR3 nucleotides read TGCGCCAGCAGCTTGGTGGTAGCGGGAGCCCAAAACATTCAGTACTTC.

The V call is TRBV5-6, the J call TRBJ2-5; 8 bases are a match to TRBD2. This CDR3 has 14 amino acids. CDR1 SGHDT and CDR2 YYEEEE come from the germline V gene. V lost 4 bases to trimming and J lost 7 bases; unmatched junction nucleotides: 9. The CDR3 region is CASSTPTSDLTQYF. CDR3 DNA: TGTGCCAGCAGCACACCGACTAGCGACCTGACCCAGTACTTC.

In its sample, this clone ranks as medium-sized (0.01 to 0.1%). The DNA of the CDR3 is TGTGCCAGCAGCTTTAGCGGGAGGTCCTTTCTCTCCTACGAGCAGTACTTC. This codes for CASSFSGRSFLSYEQYF. The chain carries TRBV5-8 and TRBJ2-7; TRBD2 matches at 10 bases. From germline, CDR1 is SGHTS and CDR2 YDEGEE. The ends lost 2 bases at V and 0 bases at J; junction bases unmatched: 8. This CDR3 has 17 amino acids.

V and J are TRBV30 and TRBJ1-3; no firm D call. V dropped 3 bases and J dropped 1 base, with 7 bases sitting between them. There are 13 residues in the CDR3. The germline V gene has CDR1 GTSNPN and CDR2 SVGIG (reference sequence). The CDR3 DNA sequence: TGTGCCTGGAGATTTCCTTCTGGAAACACCATATATTTT. Translation gives CAWRFPSGNTIYF.

V and J are TRBV27 and TRBJ2-7, with D possibly being TRBD1 (6 bases). The CDR3 sequence is 14 residues long. V was pared by 3 bases and J by 0 bases, with 9 bases between. Germline V CDR1 and CDR2: MNHEY, SMNVEV (reference sequence). The CDR3 spells CASSFWGPSYEQYF. The CDR3, as DNA: TGTGCCAGCAGTTTTTGGGGGCCCTCCTACGAGCAGTACTTC.

In this sample, this clone is hyperexpanded. The chain employs TRBV27 and TRBJ2-1, with 9 bases aligning to TRBD2. Germline CDR1 is MNHEY and CDR2 is SMNVEV (reference sequence). V shed 2 bases and J 7 bases; nucleotides not matched to a gene: 6. The CDR3 runs to 15 residues. The CDR3, as DNA: TGTGCCAGCAGTTTAGTTAGCGGGAGTTTTAATGAGCAGTTCTTC. Amino acids: CASSLVSGSFNEQFF.